The rows below give T cell receptor beta chains drawn from one sample of a study of T cells in Graves' hyperthyroidism and ophthalmopathy. TCRdb reanalysed the multiplex PCR reads using MiXCR and keeps one entry per CDR3 protein. The data show 600,000 to 750,000 distinct CDR3 sequences, with about 18% seen just once and about 16% held by the top ten. Sequenced material: blood. These receptors originate from a middle-aged man with Graves' hyperthyroidism. Both conserved end residues are part of each CDR3. Each record gives: CDR3 protein, J gene, V gene.

CDR3 protein: CASSVLGDTDTQYF; J gene: TRBJ2-3; V gene: TRBV11-2
CDR3 protein: CSARGIGGGRDYEQYF; J gene: TRBJ2-7; V gene: TRBV20-1
CDR3 protein: CASSERYGTTYEQYF; J gene: TRBJ2-7; V gene: TRBV6-1
CDR3 protein: CASSQEARGTEAFF; J gene: TRBJ1-1; V gene: TRBV14
CDR3 protein: CAIRENVGAGTDTQYF; J gene: TRBJ2-3; V gene: TRBV10-3
CDR3 protein: CASSLGTRGAQYF; J gene: TRBJ2-5; V gene: TRBV12-3/TRBV12-4
CDR3 protein: CSARVWADTGTSLGNEQFF; J gene: TRBJ2-1; V gene: TRBV20-1
CDR3 protein: CASNPYSQPQHF; J gene: TRBJ1-5; V gene: TRBV28
CDR3 protein: CASSFPRDTSWDTEAFF; J gene: TRBJ1-1; V gene: TRBV6-1
CDR3 protein: CASRLRGGLETQYF; J gene: TRBJ2-5; V gene: TRBV28
CDR3 protein: CASSEQAGGHEQFF; J gene: TRBJ2-1; V gene: TRBV2
CDR3 protein: CASSGNRGQTEAFF; J gene: TRBJ1-1; V gene: TRBV6-1
CDR3 protein: CSATSLAGGDGEQYF; J gene: TRBJ2-7; V gene: TRBV20-1
CDR3 protein: CASSFAGQGGDTQYF; J gene: TRBJ2-3; V gene: TRBV7-2
CDR3 protein: CSARDARRDSYEQYF; J gene: TRBJ2-7; V gene: TRBV20-1
CDR3 protein: CASSTGTSGTRTDTQYF; J gene: TRBJ2-3; V gene: TRBV27
CDR3 protein: CASSGAGETQYF; J gene: TRBJ2-5; V gene: TRBV2
CDR3 protein: CSAGGQRNTEAFF; J gene: TRBJ1-1; V gene: TRBV29-1
CDR3 protein: CASRTGPMNYGYTF; J gene: TRBJ1-2; V gene: TRBV28
CDR3 protein: CAISESGGYREQYF; J gene: TRBJ2-7; V gene: TRBV10-3
CDR3 protein: CSAPRTGEHTEAFF; J gene: TRBJ1-1; V gene: TRBV20-1
CDR3 protein: CASSYQRTGGDGYTF; J gene: TRBJ1-2; V gene: TRBV6-5
CDR3 protein: CAWSRGLAGPEQYF; J gene: TRBJ2-7; V gene: TRBV30
CDR3 protein: CASRGQGAAQPQHF; J gene: TRBJ1-5; V gene: TRBV2
CDR3 protein: CATSSVRPPQETQYF; J gene: TRBJ2-5; V gene: TRBV15
CDR3 protein: CSAGGAGMNTEAFF; J gene: TRBJ1-1; V gene: TRBV29-1
CDR3 protein: CSARDGGYPDTQYF; J gene: TRBJ2-3; V gene: TRBV20-1
CDR3 protein: CASSIGIHSSDEQFF; J gene: TRBJ2-1; V gene: TRBV19
CDR3 protein: CASRQGMIADAQETQYF; J gene: TRBJ2-5; V gene: TRBV6-2/TRBV6-3
CDR3 protein: CASSVPGSYNEQFF; J gene: TRBJ2-1; V gene: TRBV28
CDR3 protein: CASSGWGIQETQYF; J gene: TRBJ2-5; V gene: TRBV2
CDR3 protein: CSARDQDRGIYGYTF; J gene: TRBJ1-2; V gene: TRBV20-1
CDR3 protein: CASSVLADEQFF; J gene: TRBJ2-1; V gene: TRBV19
CDR3 protein: CASSLDAGTADNYGYTF; J gene: TRBJ1-2; V gene: TRBV7-8
CDR3 protein: CASSAGENQAQHF; J gene: TRBJ1-5; V gene: TRBV18
CDR3 protein: CASRIQENSISNTGELFF; J gene: TRBJ2-2; V gene: TRBV19
CDR3 protein: CASSGGISYEQYF; J gene: TRBJ2-7; V gene: TRBV6-1
CDR3 protein: CASSSTPWDRFYNEQFF; J gene: TRBJ2-1; V gene: TRBV7-8
CDR3 protein: CAWSVGGRQPQHF; J gene: TRBJ1-5; V gene: TRBV30
CDR3 protein: CASSQSRAGQTEAFF; J gene: TRBJ1-1; V gene: TRBV18
CDR3 protein: CASSLRPGGNTGELFF; J gene: TRBJ2-2; V gene: TRBV18
CDR3 protein: CASSLAGHTGELFF; J gene: TRBJ2-2; V gene: TRBV5-1
CDR3 protein: CASSQGTSGRSSYEQYF; J gene: TRBJ2-7; V gene: TRBV3-1
CDR3 protein: CASSLKGAGGYTF; J gene: TRBJ1-2; V gene: TRBV12-3/TRBV12-4
CDR3 protein: CATSAGLPGRQETQYF; J gene: TRBJ2-5; V gene: TRBV15
CDR3 protein: CASSQYWAGGSYNSPLHF; J gene: TRBJ1-6; V gene: TRBV4-2